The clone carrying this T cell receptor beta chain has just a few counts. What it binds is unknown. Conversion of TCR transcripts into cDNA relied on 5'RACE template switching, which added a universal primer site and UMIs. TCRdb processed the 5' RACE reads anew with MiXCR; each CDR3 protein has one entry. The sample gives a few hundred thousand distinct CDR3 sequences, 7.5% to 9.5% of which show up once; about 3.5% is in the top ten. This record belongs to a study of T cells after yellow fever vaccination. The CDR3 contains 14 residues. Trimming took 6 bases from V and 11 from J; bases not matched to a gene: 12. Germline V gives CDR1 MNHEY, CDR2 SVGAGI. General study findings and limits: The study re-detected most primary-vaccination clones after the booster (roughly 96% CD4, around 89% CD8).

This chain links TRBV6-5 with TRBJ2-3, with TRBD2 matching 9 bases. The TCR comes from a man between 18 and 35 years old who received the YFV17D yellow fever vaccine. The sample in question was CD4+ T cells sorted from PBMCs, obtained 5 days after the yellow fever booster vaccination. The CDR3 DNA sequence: TGTGCCAGCAGCAGTGGGCCGACTAGCGGTTGGCAGTATTTT. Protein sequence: CASSSGPTSGWQYF.